The 8 T cell receptor beta chains given below trace back to one sample, sequenced in a study of CD4 T cells in relation to SARS-CoV-2 and coronaviruses. No cognate antigen is known for these TCRs. Unexposed donor CD4+ T cells date from 2011-2018, before the COVID-19 pandemic. The cells were cultured for around ten days before CD4+ T cells were isolated. TCRdb's table, derived via immunoSEQ multiplex PCR, lists solely in-frame clones and lacks some. In the table there are under 13,000 clones, 74% of which are singletons. Sample: CD4+ T cells from PBMCs, cultured in vitro. The source is a human donor in good health.

The chain employs TRBV5-1 and TRBJ1-3, with D perhaps TRBD1 (5 bases). CDR3 size: 15 residues. Germline CDR1 is SGHRS and CDR2 is YFSETQ. V was pared by 4 bases and J by 2 bases, with 13 bases between. CDR3: CASSIEGTAGNTIYF. DNA for the CDR3: TGCGCCAGCAGCATTGAAGGGACGGCTGGAAACACCATATATTTT.

This clone was seen only a few times. The chain has TRBV4-2 and TRBJ1-2; 7 bases line up with TRBD1. Per germline, CDR1 LGHNA and CDR2 YNFKEQ. This CDR3 spans 17 amino acids. V lost 1 base to trimming and J lost 5 bases; unmatched junction nucleotides: 13. This CDR3 reads CASSQVGRQGASYGYTF. CDR3 DNA sequence: TGTGCCAGCAGCCAAGTAGGGAGACAGGGAGCAAGTTATGGCTACACCTTC.

V is TRBV4-1 and J is TRBJ1-1; TRBD1 matches at 9 bases. In germline, CDR1 is MGHRA, CDR2 YSYEKL. Trimming at V came to 1 base and at J to 5 bases, leaving 5 bases not matched to a gene. The CDR3 loop spans 15 amino acids. The CDR3 coding sequence is TGCGCCAGCAGCCAAGCGTACAGGGGGCGGACTGAAGCTTTCTTT. This translates into CASSQAYRGRTEAFF.

V usage is TRBV7-2 and J usage is TRBJ1-1; D call uncertain. Trimming cost V 7 bases and J 2 bases, with 11 bases left between them. Germline V lookup: CDR1 SGHTA, CDR2 FQGNSA. This CDR3 comprises 13 residues. The CDR3 bases are TGTGCCAGCACGGTTTGGGATAACACTGAAGCTTTCTTT. Translating gives CASTVWDNTEAFF. Using reference TRBV7-2 and TRBJ1-1 for the parts outside the CDR3, the full variable domain is GAGVSQSPSNKVTEKGKDVELRCDPISGHTALYWYRQSLGQGLEFLIYFQGNSAPDKSGLPSDRFSAERTGGSVSTLTIQRTQQEDSAVYLCASTVWDNTEAFFGQGTRLTVV.

The gene calls are TRBV7-2 and TRBJ2-3; TRBD2 might be the D (5 bases). V lost 5 bases to trimming and J lost 2 bases, with 11 bases between them. CDR3 length: 14 amino acids. Germline values: CDR1 SGHTA, CDR2 FQGNSA. CDR3 protein: CASSPRLSTDTQYF. In DNA, the CDR3 is TGTGCCAGCAGCCCCCGACTATCCACAGATACGCAGTATTTT.

The chain is built from TRBV4-3 and TRBJ1-5; no definite D call. CDR1 and CDR2 (germline): LGHNA, YSLEER. The CDR3 spans 13 residues. Trimming stripped 0 bases from V and 4 bases from J, with 4 bases between. CDR3 loop: CASSQDLNQPQHF. In DNA, the CDR3 is TGCGCCAGCAGCCAAGATCTTAATCAGCCCCAGCATTTT.

The V and J genes are TRBV6-2 or TRBV6-3 and TRBJ2-7; D uncertain. V was trimmed by 2 bases and J by 2 bases, leaving 10 bases between them. Germline V gives CDR1 MNHEY, CDR2 SVGEGT. There are 14 residues in the CDR3. The CDR3 bases are TGTGCCAGCAGTTACGGCTCGAAACCCTACGAGCAGTACTTC. Its translation: CASSYGSKPYEQYF.

The chain joins TRBV4-3 to TRBJ2-5; maybe TRBD2 (6 bases). The V and J ends lost 2 bases and 5 bases respectively, with 9 bases between them. Looked up from germline, CDR1 is LGHNA and CDR2 is YSLEER. The CDR3 is 13 residues long. The CDR3 here is CASSQLGGETQYF. The CDR3 nucleotides are TGCGCCAGCAGCCAACTTGGGGGGGAGACCCAGTACTTC.